This T cell receptor (beta chain) was found in a study of PD-L1 blockade in urothelial cancer. Study at large: Analyses were performed on blood at 3 weeks after treatment start (the second dose) and at 6 weeks. Counts from blood samples showed a median of 141,255 T cells.

Time point described: peripheral blood 6 weeks after treatment start. Patients were living with locally advanced or metastatic urothelial carcinoma. Data came from immunoSEQ multiplex PCR; TCRdb stores just in-frame clones and leaves some out. In the table there are around 93,000 clones, 75% to 90% of which are singletons. This CDR3 is 13 amino acids long. The V segment lost 9 bases and the J segment 0 bases; nucleotides outside the gene matches: 4. Germline V gene data show CDR1 as LNHDA and CDR2 as SQIVND (reference sequence). This chain links TRBV19 with TRBJ2-7, with 8 bases identical to TRBD1. The TCR originated in a man between 65 and 79 years old with urothelial cancer. The starting material was PBMCs, obtained around atezolizumab (anti-PD-L1) treatment. The CDR3 DNA is TGTGCCAGCACGGACAGGGCCTCCTACGAGCAGTACTTC. This gives the protein CASTDRASYEQYF.